This passage covers 29 T cell receptor beta chains from one sample sequenced in a study of OX40 agonist ivuxolimab in advanced cancers. Sequencing was performed with immunoSEQ multiplex PCR; in TCRdb, only in-frame clones are kept and a portion is missing. The sample includes approximately 84,000 clones, 65% to 90% of them seen just once. The starting material was CD4+ or CD8+ T cells sorted from blood, obtained in a trial of the OX40 agonist ivuxolimab. These receptors came from an adult with an advanced solid tumor such as melanoma, head and neck, liver or kidney cancer.

The gene calls are TRBV7-2 and TRBJ1-6; D uncertain. Trimming pared 5 bases from V and 11 bases from J, leaving 22 bases between. Looked up from germline, CDR1 is SGHTA and CDR2 is FQGNSA. This CDR3 has 16 amino acids. The CDR3 sequence is CASSQNPFPGGTPLHF. CDR3 bases: TGTGCCAGCAGCCAGAACCCGTTTCCCGGCGGGACACCCCTCCACTTT. Full variable domain (rest looked up from reference TRBV7-2 and TRBJ1-6): GAGVSQSPSNKVTEKGKDVELRCDPISGHTALYWYRQSLGQGLEFLIYFQGNSAPDKSGLPSDRFSAERTGGSVSTLTIQRTQQEDSAVYLCASSQNPFPGGTPLHFGNGTRLTVT.

With respect to this clone: Different DNA sequences within this sample yield the same CDR3. V and J are TRBV5-4 and TRBJ2-5, with D uncertain. V was cut by 4 bases and J by 4 bases, with 5 bases left in between. The CDR3 length is 11 residues. CDR1 is SGHNT, CDR2 YYREEE, per germline (reference sequence). The CDR3 DNA reads as TGTGCCAGCAGCCTCAGAGAGACCCAGTACTTC. This gives the protein CASSLRETQYF. The whole variable domain, remainder taken from reference TRBV5-4 and TRBJ2-5, is ETGVTQSPTHLIKTRGQQVTLRCSSQSGHNTVSWYQQALGQGPQFIFQYYREEENGRGNFPPRFSGLQFPNYSSELNVNALELDDSALYLCASSLRETQYFGPGTRLLVL.

There are a few counts of this clone. The chain combines TRBV30 with TRBJ1-1; D is unresolved. The CDR3 runs 13 residues. V lost 3 bases to trimming and J lost 0 bases, with 8 bases between them. Germline CDR1 is GTSNPN and CDR2 is SVGIG (reference sequence). The CDR3 loop reads CAWSRYMNTEAFF. CDR3 DNA sequence: TGTGCCTGGAGCAGATACATGAACACTGAAGCTTTCTTT.

As to this clone: Sequence at one end of the junction differs from germline and may be a read error. J is TRBJ2-6 and V is TRBV5-4; D is unresolved. The germline CDR1 and CDR2 sequences are SGHNT and YYREEE (reference sequence). The CDR3 length is 12 residues. The DNA for the CDR3 is TGTGCCAGCAGCTTGGAAGGAAGTAAAGTCTCTTTC. Its protein product is CASSLEGSKVSF.

The rearrangement uses TRBV5-1 and TRBJ2-5, with 7 bases matching TRBD1. The CDR3 is made up of 13 amino acids. Per germline, CDR1 SGHRS and CDR2 YFSETQ. J gave up 6 bases and V 5 bases, and 7 bases lay outside the gene matches. CDR3 loop: CASSPDRPKTQYF. DNA of the CDR3: TGCGCCAGCAGTCCGGACAGGCCCAAGACCCAGTACTTC.

The CDR3 DNA sequence: TGTGCTAGTGGTTTTGCCGGGGAGCTGTTTTTT. Amino acid sequence: CASGFAGELFF. V and J are TRBV12-5 and TRBJ2-2; D is unresolved. Germline V gene lookup returns CDR1 LGHNT and CDR2 FRNRAP. There are 11 residues in the CDR3. V shed 3 bases and J shed 6 bases, with 2 bases lying between them. Combining the CDR3 with reference TRBV12-5 and TRBJ2-2 gives the whole variable domain DARVTQTPRHKVTEMGQEVTMRCQPILGHNTVFWYRQTMMQGLELLAYFRNRAPLDDSGMPKDRFSAEMPDATLATLKIQPSEPRDSAVYFCASGFAGELFFGEGSRLTVL.

The V and J genes are TRBV28 and TRBJ2-1, with 9 bases identical to TRBD1. Germline trimming cut 5 bases from V and 0 bases from J; bases unmatched to any gene: 11. CDR1 and CDR2 from the germline V gene are MDHEN and SYDVKM. The CDR3 runs 18 residues. This chain's CDR3 is CASSPGTGKKSSYNEQFF. The CDR3 coding sequence is TGTGCCAGCAGTCCCGGGACAGGGAAAAAAAGCTCCTACAATGAGCAGTTCTTC.

This clone has a handful of counts. The J gene is TRBJ2-2, the V gene TRBV19; no clear D. Germline V gene lookup returns CDR1 LNHDA and CDR2 SQIVND (reference sequence). Deletions cut 1 base from V and 6 bases from J, with 9 bases between. This CDR3 region has 14 residues. CDR3 DNA: TGTGCCAGTAGTATAGCGGTCAGCCCCGGGGAGCTGTTTTTT. This encodes CASSIAVSPGELFF.

The rearrangement uses TRBV5-4 and TRBJ2-3, with 16 bases aligning to TRBD2. The junction had 9 bases not matched to a gene; V was cut back by 4 bases and J by 10 bases. This CDR3 spans 16 amino acids. Germline V gene sequence: CDR1 SGHNT, CDR2 YYREEE (reference sequence). This chain's CDR3 is CASSPGLAGGPEAQYF. The CDR3 DNA follows: TGTGCCAGCAGCCCGGGACTAGCGGGGGGGCCGGAGGCGCAGTATTTT.

This chain links TRBV5-1 with TRBJ2-2; D gene ambiguous. This CDR3 has 15 residues. The V gene lost 6 bases and the J gene lost 7 bases, with 19 bases spanning the gap. The V gene's germline CDR1 is SGHRS and CDR2 YFSETQ. The CDR3 here is CASTSDGQMGGELFF. DNA of the CDR3: TGCGCCAGCACCTCTGACGGCCAAATGGGCGGGGAGCTGTTTTTT.

The chain couples TRBV5-1 to TRBJ1-1, with no clear D. Germline V gene data show CDR1 as SGHRS and CDR2 as YFSETQ. V lost 0 bases, J lost 3 bases, and 12 bases lay in between. CDR3 length equals 15 residues. The CDR3 DNA is TGCGCCAGCAGCTTGGGGAGGTCGTTGGACACTGAAGCTTTCTTT. The encoded protein is CASSLGRSLDTEAFF.

The rearrangement links TRBV23-1 to TRBJ1-5, with D unresolved. TRBV23-1 is reported as an ORF; its role is uncertain. The CDR3 has 10 amino acids. The V end lost 8 bases, the J end lost 5 bases, and 4 bases lay between the germline ends. The CDR3 protein is CASAYQPQHF. In DNA, the CDR3 is TGCGCCAGCGCCTATCAGCCCCAGCATTTT.

The rearrangement links TRBV5-6 to TRBJ1-3; D uncertain. Germline V gene sequence: CDR1 SGHDT, CDR2 YYEEEE. This CDR3 is 15 amino acids long. V lost 0 bases and J lost 0, with 7 bases in between. The CDR3 bases are TGTGCCAGCAGCTTGGGCCCCCGCTCTGGAAACACCATATATTTT. Its translation is CASSLGPRSGNTIYF.

This clone has just one count. The chain joins TRBV4-3 to TRBJ1-2; D not resolved. The CDR3 is 14 residues long. V lost 0 bases, J lost 4 bases, and 9 bases lay in between. In germline, CDR1 is LGHNA, CDR2 YSLEER. CDR3 loop: CASSQEATFYGYTF. CDR3 nucleotide sequence: TGCGCCAGCAGCCAAGAGGCGACCTTCTATGGCTACACCTTC.

This clone was detected only a few times. CDR3 protein: CASSYLSGGTQETQYF. CDR3 nucleotide sequence: TGTGCCAGCAGCTACCTTAGCGGGGGGACCCAAGAGACCCAGTACTTC. The rearrangement joins TRBV5-6 to TRBJ2-5; 10 positions agree with TRBD2. The CDR3 extends over 16 amino acids. Germline-derived CDR1 and CDR2 are SGHDT and YYEEEE. With 3 bases clipped from V and 1 base from J, the junction kept 6 bases outside the gene matches.

The V and J genes are TRBV28 and TRBJ2-5, with no clear D. CDR3 length: 14 residues. The V gene's germline CDR1 is MDHEN and CDR2 SYDVKM. Trimming took off 5 bases at V and 2 bases at J, with 12 bases between the two ends. CDR3 loop: CASSPAQTQETQYF. The DNA of the CDR3 is TGTGCCAGCAGTCCCGCCCAGACACAAGAGACCCAGTACTTC.

The chain combines TRBV5-1 with TRBJ2-7, with 10 bases identical to TRBD2. The CDR3 has 14 residues. Looked up from germline, CDR1 is SGHRS and CDR2 is YFSETQ. The V gene end was trimmed by 3 bases and the J gene end by 2 bases; junction bases not matched to a gene: 2. For the CDR3, the DNA is TGCGCCAGCAGCTCTAGCGGGGGAGCCTACGAGCAGTACTTC. Residues: CASSSSGGAYEQYF.

The chain joins TRBV28 to TRBJ2-5; 11 bases fit TRBD1. This CDR3 comprises 15 residues. The germline CDR1 and CDR2 sequences are MDHEN and SYDVKM. V trimming: 5 bases; J trimming: 4 bases; junction bases outside the gene matches: 6. The CDR3 sequence: CASSLWTGGLETQYF. In nucleotides, the CDR3 is TGTGCCAGCAGTCTCTGGACAGGGGGCTTAGAGACCCAGTACTTC. Full variable domain (rest looked up from reference TRBV28 and TRBJ2-5): DVKVTQSSRYLVKRTGEKVFLECVQDMDHENMFWYRQDPGLGLRLIYFSYDVKMKEKGDIPEGYSVSREKKERFSLILESASTNQTSMYLCASSLWTGGLETQYFGPGTRLLVL.

The genes are TRBV19 and TRBJ1-6; 9 bases fit TRBD1. This CDR3 has 15 residues. V gave up 5 bases and J gave up 7 bases; unmatched junction bases: 6. Germline V gene lookup returns CDR1 LNHDA and CDR2 SQIVND (reference sequence). The CDR3 DNA sequence: TGTGCCAGTAGTTCCCAACAGGGGGCAAATTCACCCCTCCACTTT. Protein product: CASSSQQGANSPLHF.

V and J are TRBV27 and TRBJ1-1; possibly TRBD1 for D (5 bases). Trimming left V 6 bases short and J 6 bases short, with 23 bases between. CDR3 length: 16 residues. Looked up from germline, CDR1 is MNHEY and CDR2 is SMNVEV (reference sequence). The CDR3 region is CASRGGTGTVFSEAFF. The CDR3 DNA is TGTGCCAGCAGGGGGGGGACCGGGACGGTCTTCTCTGAAGCTTTCTTT.

The chain joins TRBV5-4 to TRBJ2-5; 8 bases are shared with TRBD2. This CDR3 is built from 15 residues. The trim removed 4 bases at V and 3 bases at J, leaving 8 bases unmatched. From germline, CDR1 is SGHNT and CDR2 YYREEE (reference sequence). CDR3 DNA: TGTGCCAGCAGCCACGGGGGGGCGGAAGAAGAGACCCAGTACTTC. It specifies CASSHGGAEEETQYF.

The chain carries TRBV2 and TRBJ2-3; D perhaps matches TRBD2 (6 bases). The CDR3 length is 15 residues. The V gene's germline CDR1 is SNHLY and CDR2 FYNNEI. Trimming removed 2 bases at V and 2 bases at J, with 11 bases between. As DNA, the CDR3 is TGTGCCAGCAGTGAAAACGGGGGAAACACAGATACGCAGTATTTT. Translated: CASSENGGNTDTQYF.

The chain has TRBV15 and TRBJ1-2; D remains ambiguous. The CDR3 spans 16 residues. Germline CDR1 reads LNHNV; CDR2 reads YYDKDF (reference sequence). V lost 0 bases and J 4 bases, leaving 15 bases between the germline ends. CDR3 protein: CATSRDRVGGIYGYTF. Here the CDR3 DNA reads TGTGCCACCAGCAGAGATCGGGTGGGAGGGATCTATGGCTACACCTTC. Full variable domain (missing parts from reference TRBV15 and TRBJ1-2): DAMVIQNPRYQVTQFGKPVTLSCSQTLNHNVMYWYQQKSSQAPKLLFHYYDKDFNNEADTPDNFQSRRPNTSFCFLDIRSPGLGDTAMYLCATSRDRVGGIYGYTFGSGTRLTVV.

This chain joins TRBV19 and TRBJ1-2; 7 bases map to TRBD1. The V gene end was trimmed by 7 bases and the J gene end by 8 bases; junction bases not matched to a gene: 10. CDR3 size: 13 residues. Germline CDR1 and CDR2: LNHDA and SQIVND (reference sequence). This chain's CDR3 is CASTRIGGGGYTF. Here the CDR3 DNA reads TGTGCCAGTACCCGTATAGGAGGGGGCGGCTACACCTTC. Filled out from reference TRBV19 and TRBJ1-2, the complete variable domain reads DGGITQSPKYLFRKEGQNVTLSCEQNLNHDAMYWYRQDPGQGLRLIYYSQIVNDFQKGDIAEGYSVSREKKESFPLTVTSAQKNPTAFYLCASTRIGGGGYTFGSGTRLTVV.

The chain uses TRBV5-6 and TRBJ2-5; TRBD2 matches at 10 bases. The CDR3 is made up of 19 amino acids. Germline values: CDR1 SGHDT, CDR2 YYEEEE. Trimming cost V 1 base and J 5 bases; bases outside gene matches: 17. The CDR3 DNA reads as TGTGCCAGCAGCTTGTGGGGTAGCGGGGGGCCCAGGTCTTCTGAGACCCAGTACTTC. The encoded protein is CASSLWGSGGPRSSETQYF. Filled out from reference TRBV5-6 and TRBJ2-5, the complete variable domain reads DAGVTQSPTHLIKTRGQQVTLRCSPKSGHDTVSWYQQALGQGPQFIFQYYEEEERQRGNFPDRFSGHQFPNYSSELNVNALLLGDSALYLCASSLWGSGGPRSSETQYFGPGTRLLVL.

The chain couples TRBV19 to TRBJ2-2, with no clear D. CDR1 and CDR2 from the germline V gene are LNHDA and SQIVND (reference sequence). CDR3 size: 14 residues. The V and J ends lost 3 bases and 1 base respectively, with 6 bases between them. CDR3 bases: TGTGCCAGTAGTATCTTCCTGAACACCGGGGAGCTGTTTTTT. Its protein is CASSIFLNTGELFF. The full variable domain, its missing parts supplied by reference TRBV19 and TRBJ2-2, is DGGITQSPKYLFRKEGQNVTLSCEQNLNHDAMYWYRQDPGQGLRLIYYSQIVNDFQKGDIAEGYSVSREKKESFPLTVTSAQKNPTAFYLCASSIFLNTGELFFGEGSRLTVL.

This clone has only one observation. The J gene is TRBJ2-7, the V gene TRBV27, with D tentatively TRBD1 or TRBD2 (6 bases each). V lost 3 bases to trimming and J lost 1 base, with 16 bases between them. The germline CDR1 and CDR2 sequences are MNHEY and SMNVEV (reference sequence). This CDR3 spans 16 amino acids. DNA for the CDR3: TGTGCCAGCAGTTTGAAACAGGGACTCGAGTCCTACGAGCAGTACTTC. Residues: CASSLKQGLESYEQYF.

This clone was detected a few times. The chain has TRBV2 and TRBJ1-2, with D tentatively TRBD1 (5 bases). The germline gives CDR1 SNHLY, CDR2 FYNNEI. V shed 5 bases and J shed 7 bases, with 11 bases lying between them. This CDR3 is built from 12 residues. The CDR3 spells CASSPGRIGYTF. CDR3 sequence (DNA): TGTGCCAGCAGTCCAGGGAGGATTGGCTACACCTTC.

The CDR3 DNA reads TGTGCCAGCACACGGCTTATGAACACTGAAGCTTTCTTT. Translation: CASTRLMNTEAFF. This chain uses TRBV6-6 with TRBJ1-1; no clear D gene. Germline assignment: CDR1 MNHNY and CDR2 SVGAGI (reference sequence). Trimming took 7 bases from V and 0 from J, leaving 9 bases between them. This CDR3 is 13 amino acids long.